This is a list of T cell receptor beta chains from one sample in a study of blood T cell repertoires in COVID-19. Measured with immunoSEQ multiplex PCR; TCRdb has only the in-frame clones, and not every one. The sample contains 150,000 to 200,000 clones, around 85% of which appear only once. What was sequenced was peripheral blood. These receptors were taken from a woman of 80 years or more with COVID-19, enrolled during active disease. Each CDR3 is given with its conserved first and last residue. Each record gives: J gene, clone size, V gene, D gene, CDR3 DNA, CDR3 protein. The D gene is left open where the match is weak. Clone size, where shown, is once, few, many, or a class for clones that have expanded.

j_call: TRBJ1-6; clone_size: once; v_call: TRBV5-1; d_call: -; cdr3_nt: TGCGCCAGCAGCTTTCAGAATTCACCCCTCCACTTT; cdr3_aa: CASSFQNSPLHF
j_call: TRBJ2-5; clone_size: -; v_call: TRBV6-1; d_call: TRBD2; cdr3_nt: TGTGCCAGCAGTGAAGCCGGGGGGGCCTGGGAGACCCAGTACTTC; cdr3_aa: CASSEAGGAWETQYF
j_call: TRBJ1-1; clone_size: -; v_call: TRBV18; d_call: -; cdr3_nt: TGTGCCAGCTCACCAATTAGCGCAGGGAACACTGAAGCTTTCTTT; cdr3_aa: CASSPISAGNTEAFF
j_call: TRBJ2-5; clone_size: few; v_call: TRBV28; d_call: -; cdr3_nt: TGTGCCAGCAGTTTAGTTGGGGAGCGGGCGACCCAGTACTTC; cdr3_aa: CASSLVGERATQYF
j_call: TRBJ1-5; clone_size: -; v_call: TRBV5-1; d_call: -; cdr3_nt: TGCGCCAGCAGCTTGGTTCCAGATCAGCCCCAGCATTTT; cdr3_aa: CASSLVPDQPQHF
j_call: TRBJ2-5; clone_size: -; v_call: TRBV6-5; d_call: -; cdr3_nt: TGTGCCAGCACACCCCCGGCGGAAGAGACCCAGTACTTC; cdr3_aa: CASTPPAEETQYF
j_call: TRBJ1-1; clone_size: -; v_call: TRBV9; d_call: -; cdr3_nt: TGTGCCAGCAGCGGTACCCAGGGGTTCACTGAAGCTTTCTTT; cdr3_aa: CASSGTQGFTEAFF
j_call: TRBJ2-7; clone_size: -; v_call: TRBV19; d_call: -; cdr3_nt: TGTGCCAGTAGTATTGAGACGGGGAGGTACGAGCAGTACTTC; cdr3_aa: CASSIETGRYEQYF
j_call: TRBJ2-3; clone_size: -; v_call: TRBV4-1; d_call: TRBD2; cdr3_nt: TGCGCCAGCAGCCGGGGACTAGCGACTCAGGATACGCAGTATTTT; cdr3_aa: CASSRGLATQDTQYF
j_call: TRBJ1-2; clone_size: -; v_call: TRBV19; d_call: -; cdr3_nt: TGTGCCAGTAGTGAACAGATCGGCGGCTACACCTTC; cdr3_aa: CASSEQIGGYTF
j_call: TRBJ2-1; clone_size: -; v_call: TRBV29-1; d_call: TRBD2; cdr3_nt: TGCAGCGTTGACCCTAGCGGGTTTACTGAGCAGTTCTTC; cdr3_aa: CSVDPSGFTEQFF
j_call: TRBJ2-2; clone_size: -; v_call: TRBV9; d_call: TRBD2; cdr3_nt: TGTGCCAGCAGCCCGGGACTAGCGTCCGGGGAGCTGTTTTTT; cdr3_aa: CASSPGLASGELFF
j_call: TRBJ2-7; clone_size: once; v_call: TRBV18; d_call: TRBD2; cdr3_nt: TGTGCCAGCTCAATAGCGGGGGAAAACTCCTACGAGCAGTACTTC; cdr3_aa: CASSIAGENSYEQYF
j_call: TRBJ2-4; clone_size: -; v_call: TRBV9; d_call: -; cdr3_nt: TGTGCCAGCAGCGCACAGGGTCAGACACCCGGAAGCATTCAGTACTTC; cdr3_aa: CASSAQGQTPGSIQYF
j_call: TRBJ1-1; clone_size: -; v_call: TRBV2; d_call: -; cdr3_nt: TGTGCCAGCAAGGGGGACATTAACACTGAAGCTTTCTTT; cdr3_aa: CASKGDINTEAFF
j_call: TRBJ2-6; clone_size: once; v_call: TRBV27; d_call: -; cdr3_nt: TGTGCCAGCAGTCCGGGACTCGCCTCTGGGGCCAACGTCCTGACTTTC; cdr3_aa: CASSPGLASGANVLTF
j_call: TRBJ2-7; clone_size: -; v_call: TRBV7-9; d_call: -; cdr3_nt: TGTGCCAGCAGCTTAAGTGTAGAAGCCCCCGAGCAGTACTTC; cdr3_aa: CASSLSVEAPEQYF
j_call: TRBJ2-3; clone_size: -; v_call: TRBV7-9; d_call: -; cdr3_nt: TGTGCCAGCAGCTCAAACACAGGGATAGATACGCAGTATTTT; cdr3_aa: CASSSNTGIDTQYF
j_call: TRBJ2-5; clone_size: -; v_call: TRBV27; d_call: -; cdr3_nt: TGTGCCAGCAGTTTAAGTCCTCAGGGAGAGACCCAGTACTTC; cdr3_aa: CASSLSPQGETQYF
j_call: TRBJ2-3; clone_size: -; v_call: TRBV28; d_call: TRBD2; cdr3_nt: TGTGCCAGCAGTACAGCGGGGACAGATACGCAGTATTTT; cdr3_aa: CASSTAGTDTQYF
j_call: TRBJ2-1; clone_size: -; v_call: TRBV5-1; d_call: TRBD2; cdr3_nt: TGCGCCAGCAGCTTGGCCGCTAGCGGGGGGTCCTACAATGAGCAGTTCTTC; cdr3_aa: CASSLAASGGSYNEQFF
j_call: TRBJ1-2; clone_size: -; v_call: TRBV14; d_call: -; cdr3_nt: TGTGCCAGCAGCCAAATATGGGGGCCCCCGGAGGGCTACACCTTC; cdr3_aa: CASSQIWGPPEGYTF
j_call: TRBJ1-4; clone_size: -; v_call: TRBV28; d_call: -; cdr3_nt: TGTGCCAGCCTAGCCCCCCTCCCTACTGAAAAACTGTTTTTT; cdr3_aa: CASLAPLPTEKLFF
j_call: TRBJ2-1; clone_size: -; v_call: TRBV29-1; d_call: -; cdr3_nt: TGCAGCGGATGGGAGAATGAGCAGTTCTTC; cdr3_aa: CSGWENEQFF
j_call: TRBJ2-5; clone_size: -; v_call: TRBV5-1; d_call: TRBD2; cdr3_nt: TGCGCCAGCAGCTTGGTGGGTACGGGACTAGCGAAAGAGACCCAGTACTTC; cdr3_aa: CASSLVGTGLAKETQYF
j_call: TRBJ1-1; clone_size: -; v_call: TRBV5-1; d_call: -; cdr3_nt: TGCGCCAGCAGCTTGGACAGGTCGAACACTGAAGCTTTCTTT; cdr3_aa: CASSLDRSNTEAFF
j_call: TRBJ1-5; clone_size: -; v_call: TRBV29-1; d_call: TRBD1; cdr3_nt: TGCAGCGTTGAATTGACAGGGACGGGGCCCCAGCATTTT; cdr3_aa: CSVELTGTGPQHF
j_call: TRBJ2-2; clone_size: -; v_call: TRBV5-1; d_call: TRBD2; cdr3_nt: TGCGCCAGCAGCTCCCTTCTAGCGGGAGTGACCGGGGAGCTGTTTTTT; cdr3_aa: CASSSLLAGVTGELFF
j_call: TRBJ1-1; clone_size: -; v_call: TRBV19; d_call: TRBD1; cdr3_nt: TGTGCCAGTATTAAGGGGGCGAACAGGAACACTGAAGCTTTCTTT; cdr3_aa: CASIKGANRNTEAFF